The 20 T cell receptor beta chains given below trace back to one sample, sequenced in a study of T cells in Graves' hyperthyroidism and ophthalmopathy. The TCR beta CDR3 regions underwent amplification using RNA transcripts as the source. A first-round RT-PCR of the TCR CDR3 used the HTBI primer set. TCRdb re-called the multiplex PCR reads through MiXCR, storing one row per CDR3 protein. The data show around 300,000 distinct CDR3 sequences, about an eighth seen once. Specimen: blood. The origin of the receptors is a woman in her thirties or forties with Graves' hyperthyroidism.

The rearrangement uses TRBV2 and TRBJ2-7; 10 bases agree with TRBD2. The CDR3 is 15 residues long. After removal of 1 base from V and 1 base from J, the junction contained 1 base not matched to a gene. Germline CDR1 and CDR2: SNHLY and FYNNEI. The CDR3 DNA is TGTGCCAGCAGTGAAGATAGCGGGGGGTCCTACGAGCAGTACTTC. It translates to CASSEDSGGSYEQYF.

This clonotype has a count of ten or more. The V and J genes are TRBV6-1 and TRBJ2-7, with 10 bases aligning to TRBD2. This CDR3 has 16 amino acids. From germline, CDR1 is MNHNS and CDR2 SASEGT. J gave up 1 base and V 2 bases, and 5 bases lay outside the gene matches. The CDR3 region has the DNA TGTGCCAGCAGTGAAATGCCTAGCGGGAGATCCTACGAGCAGTACTTC. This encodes CASSEMPSGRSYEQYF.

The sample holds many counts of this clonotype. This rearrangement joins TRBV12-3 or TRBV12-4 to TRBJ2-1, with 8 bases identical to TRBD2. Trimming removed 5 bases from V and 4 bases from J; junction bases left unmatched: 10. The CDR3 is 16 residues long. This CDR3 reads CASSPSGRGSYNEQFF. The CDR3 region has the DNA TGTGCCAGCAGTCCAAGCGGGAGAGGGAGTTACAATGAGCAGTTCTTC.

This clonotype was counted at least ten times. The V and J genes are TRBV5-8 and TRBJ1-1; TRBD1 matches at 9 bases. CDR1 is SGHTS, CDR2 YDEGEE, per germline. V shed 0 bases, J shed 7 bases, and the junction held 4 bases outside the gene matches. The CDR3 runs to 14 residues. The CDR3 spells CASSLGRTGVEAFF. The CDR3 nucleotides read TGTGCCAGCAGCTTGGGCCGGACAGGGGTTGAAGCTTTCTTT.

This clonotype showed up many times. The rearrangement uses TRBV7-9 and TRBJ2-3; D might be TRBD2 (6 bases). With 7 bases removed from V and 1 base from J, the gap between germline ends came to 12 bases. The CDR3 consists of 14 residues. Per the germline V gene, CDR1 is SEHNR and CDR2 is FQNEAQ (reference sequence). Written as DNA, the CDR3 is TGTGCCAGCATGGCGGGACGCGGCACAGATACGCAGTATTTT. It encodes CASMAGRGTDTQYF.

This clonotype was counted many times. CDR3 region: CASSLGTAEKLFF. CDR3 nucleotides: TGTGCCAGCAGTTTAGGGACAGCTGAAAAACTGTTTTTT. The chain has TRBV28 and TRBJ1-4, with 7 nucleotides matching TRBD1. The V segment lost 2 bases and the J segment 7 bases; nucleotides outside the gene matches: 1. The CDR3 extends over 13 amino acids. CDR1 is MDHEN, CDR2 SYDVKM, per germline.

DNA of the CDR3: TGTGCCAGTAGTGCGGACAGGTCCGGCTACACCTTC. Encoded protein: CASSADRSGYTF. The genes are TRBV19 and TRBJ1-2; 7 positions agree with TRBD1. The junction had 5 bases not matched to a gene; V was cut back by 5 bases and J by 8 bases. The CDR3 totals 12 residues. Germline-derived CDR1 and CDR2 are LNHDA and SQIVND (reference sequence).

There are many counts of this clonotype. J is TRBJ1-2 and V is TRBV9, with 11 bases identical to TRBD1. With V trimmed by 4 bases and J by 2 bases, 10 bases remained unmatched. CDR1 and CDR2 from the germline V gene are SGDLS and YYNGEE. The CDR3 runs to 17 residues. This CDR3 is CASSRMDRGRGNYGYTF. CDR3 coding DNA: TGTGCCAGCAGCCGTATGGACAGGGGGCGAGGGAACTATGGCTACACCTTC. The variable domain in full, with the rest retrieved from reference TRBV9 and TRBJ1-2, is DSGVTQTPKHLITATGQRVTLRCSPRSGDLSVYWYQQSLDQGLQFLIQYYNGEERAKGNILERFSAQQFPDLHSELNLSSLELGDSALYFCASSRMDRGRGNYGYTFGSGTRLTVV.

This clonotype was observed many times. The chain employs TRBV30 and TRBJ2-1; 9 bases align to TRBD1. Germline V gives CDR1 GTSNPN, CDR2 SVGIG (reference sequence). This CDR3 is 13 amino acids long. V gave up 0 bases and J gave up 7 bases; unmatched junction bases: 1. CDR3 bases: TGTGCCTGGAGTGTAGGGACAGGGAATGAGCAGTTCTTC. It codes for CAWSVGTGNEQFF.

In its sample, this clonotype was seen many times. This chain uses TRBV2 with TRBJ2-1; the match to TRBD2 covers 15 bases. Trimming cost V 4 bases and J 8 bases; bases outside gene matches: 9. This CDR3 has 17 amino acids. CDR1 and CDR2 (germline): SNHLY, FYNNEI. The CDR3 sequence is CASSVGLAGGPRDEQFF. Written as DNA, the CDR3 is TGTGCCAGCAGTGTAGGACTAGCGGGAGGGCCTCGGGATGAGCAGTTCTTC.

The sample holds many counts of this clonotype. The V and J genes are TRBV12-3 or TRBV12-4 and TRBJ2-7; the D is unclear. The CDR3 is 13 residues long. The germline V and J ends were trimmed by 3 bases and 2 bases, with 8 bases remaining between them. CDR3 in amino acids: CASSLRYPYEQYF. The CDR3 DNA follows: TGTGCCAGCAGTTTGAGGTATCCCTACGAGCAGTACTTC.

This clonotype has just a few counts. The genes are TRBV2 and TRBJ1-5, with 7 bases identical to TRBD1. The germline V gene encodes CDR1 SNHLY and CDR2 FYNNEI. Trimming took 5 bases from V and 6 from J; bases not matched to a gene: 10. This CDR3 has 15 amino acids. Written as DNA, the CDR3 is TGTGCCAGCAGTCTGAGTCTCAGGGGGGGTCAGCCCCAGCATTTT. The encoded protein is CASSLSLRGGQPQHF.

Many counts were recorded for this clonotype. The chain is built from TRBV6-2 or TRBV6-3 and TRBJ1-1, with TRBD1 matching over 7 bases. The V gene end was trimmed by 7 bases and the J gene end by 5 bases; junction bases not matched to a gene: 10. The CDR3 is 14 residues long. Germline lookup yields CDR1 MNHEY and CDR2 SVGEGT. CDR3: CASTSGQSITEAFF. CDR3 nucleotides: TGTGCCAGCACTTCGGGACAGTCTATAACTGAAGCTTTCTTT.

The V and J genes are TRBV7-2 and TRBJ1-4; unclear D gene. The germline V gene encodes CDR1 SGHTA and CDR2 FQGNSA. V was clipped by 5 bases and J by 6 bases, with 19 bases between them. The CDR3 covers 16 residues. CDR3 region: CASSQSTGRGHEKLFF. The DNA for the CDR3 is TGTGCCAGCAGCCAATCCACCGGGCGCGGGCATGAAAAACTGTTTTTT.

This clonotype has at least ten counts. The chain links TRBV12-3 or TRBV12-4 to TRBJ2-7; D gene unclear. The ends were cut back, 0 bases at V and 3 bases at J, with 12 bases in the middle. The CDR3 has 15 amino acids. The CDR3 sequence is CASSLAQKINYEQYF. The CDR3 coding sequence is TGTGCCAGCAGTTTAGCGCAGAAGATAAACTACGAGCAGTACTTC.

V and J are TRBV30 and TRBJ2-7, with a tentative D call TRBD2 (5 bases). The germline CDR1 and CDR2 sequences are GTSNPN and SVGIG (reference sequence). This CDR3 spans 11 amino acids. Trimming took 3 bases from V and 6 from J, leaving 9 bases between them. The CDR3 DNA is TGTGCCTGGAGCCCCCGGGGCGAGCAGTACTTC. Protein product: CAWSPRGEQYF.

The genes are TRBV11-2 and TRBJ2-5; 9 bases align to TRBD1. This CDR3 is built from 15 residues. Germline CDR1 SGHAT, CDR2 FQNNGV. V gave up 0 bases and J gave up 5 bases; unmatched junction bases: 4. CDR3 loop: CASSLDGTGRETQYF. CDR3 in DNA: TGTGCCAGCAGCTTAGATGGGACAGGGCGCGAGACCCAGTACTTC.

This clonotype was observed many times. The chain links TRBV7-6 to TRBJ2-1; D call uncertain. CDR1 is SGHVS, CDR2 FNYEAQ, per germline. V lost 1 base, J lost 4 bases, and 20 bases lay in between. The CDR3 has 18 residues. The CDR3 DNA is TGTGCCAGCAGCTTAGACGCGACCGCCAGCCAATTTTACAATGAGCAGTTCTTC. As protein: CASSLDATASQFYNEQFF.

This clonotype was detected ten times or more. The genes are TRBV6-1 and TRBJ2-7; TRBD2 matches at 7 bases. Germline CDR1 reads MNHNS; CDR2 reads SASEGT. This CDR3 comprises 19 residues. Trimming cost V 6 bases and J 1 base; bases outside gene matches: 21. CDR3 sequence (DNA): TGTGCCAGCAGGCCACCCTCAAGACTAGCCCGCCCTGCTTCCTACGAGCAGTACTTC. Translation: CASRPPSRLARPASYEQYF.

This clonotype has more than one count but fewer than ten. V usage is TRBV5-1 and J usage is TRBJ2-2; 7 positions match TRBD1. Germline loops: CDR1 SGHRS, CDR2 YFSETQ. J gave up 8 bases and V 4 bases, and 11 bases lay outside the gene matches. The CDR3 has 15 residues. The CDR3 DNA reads TGCGCCAGCAGCCCTTCGACAGGGCCCTATGGGGAGCTGTTTTTT. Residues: CASSPSTGPYGELFF.